The 25 T cell receptor beta chains listed next were all sequenced from one sample in a study of T cells after yellow fever vaccination. TCRdb re-called the 5' RACE reads through MiXCR, storing one row per CDR3 protein. The sample yields 450,000 to 600,000 distinct CDR3 sequences, approximately 15% seen once. This specimen consisted of PBMCs, obtained on the day of the yellow fever booster vaccination. All receptors come from a man aged 25 to 40 who received the YFV17D yellow fever vaccine.

The chain has TRBV20-1 and TRBJ2-1, with 8 bases identical to TRBD2. The CDR3 loop spans 15 amino acids. Germline values: CDR1 DFQATT, CDR2 SNEGSKA (reference sequence). J gave up 7 bases and V 1 base, and 9 bases lay outside the gene matches. Here the CDR3 reads CSARVGSGRWNEQFF. The CDR3, as DNA: TGCAGTGCTAGAGTTGGGAGCGGGAGATGGAATGAGCAGTTCTTC.

The chain recombines TRBV7-2 with TRBJ2-7; 14 bases match TRBD2. CDR1 is SGHTA, CDR2 FQGNSA, per germline. Trimming cost V 8 bases and J 6 bases; bases outside gene matches: 9. This CDR3 is built from 15 residues. CDR3 nucleotides: TGTGCCAGCGACCGGGAAGGACTAGCGGGAGGCGAGCAGTACTTC. Translated, it gives CASDREGLAGGEQYF. The whole variable domain, filled in from reference TRBV7-2 and TRBJ2-7, reads GAGVSQSPSNKVTEKGKDVELRCDPISGHTALYWYRQSLGQGLEFLIYFQGNSAPDKSGLPSDRFSAERTGGSVSTLTIQRTQQEDSAVYLCASDREGLAGGEQYFGPGTRLTVT.

The chain is built from TRBV10-3 and TRBJ2-2; 8 nucleotides align to TRBD2. Germline trimming cut 5 bases from V and 6 bases from J; bases unmatched to any gene: 11. The V gene's germline CDR1 is ENHRY and CDR2 SYGVKD. The CDR3 extends over 16 amino acids. CDR3 sequence reads: CAISREVAGIPGELFF. For the CDR3, the DNA is TGTGCCATCAGTCGCGAGGTAGCGGGAATTCCCGGGGAGCTGTTTTTT.

The V gene is TRBV20-1, the J gene TRBJ2-7, with TRBD2 matching 9 bases. Trimming removed 0 bases from V and 2 bases from J; junction bases left unmatched: 11. The CDR3 consists of 17 residues. CDR1 DFQATT and CDR2 SNEGSKA come from the germline V gene (reference sequence). The CDR3 protein is CSARDLLSGRDTYEQYF. CDR3 nucleotide sequence: TGCAGTGCTAGAGATTTACTTAGCGGGAGAGACACCTACGAGCAGTACTTC.

This chain uses TRBV4-3 with TRBJ1-4; unclear D gene. The CDR3 runs 16 residues. Trimming removed 5 bases at V and 0 bases at J, with 13 bases between. From germline, CDR1 is LGHNA and CDR2 YSLEER. The CDR3 nucleotides read TGCGCCAGCAGCTTCGACTGGGGTGCAACTAATGAAAAACTGTTTTTT. It specifies CASSFDWGATNEKLFF.

A few counts support this clonotype. The chain couples TRBV18 to TRBJ1-5; D gene ambiguous. V shed 5 bases and J shed 7 bases, with 15 bases lying between them. This CDR3 has 14 amino acids. CDR1 KGHSH and CDR2 LQKENI come from the germline V gene. CDR3 loop: CASSSSARTQPQHF. CDR3 DNA: TGTGCCAGCTCATCGTCGGCGAGAACCCAGCCCCAGCATTTT.

This clonotype showed up just a few times. The chain couples TRBV9 to TRBJ2-7; the D gene is possibly TRBD1 (7 bases). Trimming shortened V by 4 bases and J by 1 base, and 18 bases separated the two germline ends. Germline assignment: CDR1 SGDLS and CDR2 YYNGEE. CDR3 length: 16 residues. The CDR3 loop reads CASSLGGTEASYEQYF. In DNA, the CDR3 is TGTGCCAGCAGCCTAGGGGGGACAGAGGCATCCTACGAGCAGTACTTC.

This clonotype was detected a few times. V is TRBV4-2 and J is TRBJ2-7, with 7 bases that match TRBD1. The CDR3 has 14 amino acids. Per germline, CDR1 LGHNA and CDR2 YNFKEQ. The trim removed 4 bases at V and 1 base at J, leaving 4 bases unmatched. CDR3 residues: CASSPSGQSYEQYF. The CDR3 DNA reads as TGTGCCAGCAGCCCTTCGGGACAGTCCTACGAGCAGTACTTC.

A few counts support this clonotype. The rearrangement joins TRBV29-1 to TRBJ2-2; D not certain. Trimming cost V 6 bases and J 6 bases, with 14 bases left between them. CDR3 length: 13 residues. The germline CDR1 and CDR2 sequences are SQVTM and ANQGSEA. The CDR3 DNA is TGCAGCGTCCTCCTCCCCTTGGCCGGGGAGCTGTTTTTT. Protein sequence: CSVLLPLAGELFF.

In its sample, this clonotype was seen a few times. The chain is built from TRBV7-2 and TRBJ2-1; 8 nucleotides line up with TRBD2. With 5 bases clipped from V and 8 bases from J, the junction kept 5 bases outside the gene matches. In germline, CDR1 is SGHTA, CDR2 FQGNSA. The length of the CDR3 is 13 residues. Written as DNA, the CDR3 is TGTGCCAGCAGCGTAAGCGGGAGATATGAGCAGTTCTTC. It translates to CASSVSGRYEQFF.

The gene calls are TRBV14 and TRBJ2-3, with D perhaps being TRBD1 or TRBD2 (5 bases each). The CDR3 has 14 amino acids. The germline CDR1 and CDR2 sequences are SGHDN and FVKESK. Deletions cut 4 bases from V and 2 bases from J, with 10 bases between. The DNA for the CDR3 is TGTGCCAGCAGCCTCCGGGACCCCACAGATACGCAGTATTTT. It encodes CASSLRDPTDTQYF.

This clonotype was detected only a few times. The chain couples TRBV19 to TRBJ1-5; tentative D call: TRBD1 (5 bases). Germline assignment: CDR1 LNHDA and CDR2 SQIVND (reference sequence). Trimming took 4 bases from V and 5 from J, leaving 12 bases between them. This CDR3 comprises 14 residues. CDR3 nucleotide sequence: TGTGCCAGTAGTACGGGGACGAGTTATCAGCCCCAGCATTTT. It is translated as CASSTGTSYQPQHF.

This clonotype occurred a few times. V and J are TRBV7-2 and TRBJ2-3; TRBD2 is a possible D gene (6 bases). The CDR3 has 16 residues. Per the germline V gene, CDR1 is SGHTA and CDR2 is FQGNSA. Trimming took off 5 bases at V and 3 bases at J, with 18 bases between the two ends. CDR3 coding DNA: TGTGCCAGCAGCATAAAGGGCGGGAAGGGTACAGATACGCAGTATTTT. Protein sequence: CASSIKGGKGTDTQYF.

This clonotype came up a few times. The chain uses TRBV6-2 or TRBV6-3 and TRBJ1-2; TRBD1 is a possible D gene (6 bases). Trimming left V 4 bases short and J 8 bases short, with 8 bases between. Per germline, CDR1 MNHEY and CDR2 SVGEGT. CDR3 size: 11 residues. CDR3 DNA: TGTGCCAGCAGTTCCAGGGGAGGCTACACCTTC. It codes for CASSSRGGYTF.

The CDR3 sequence: CASSLGSNYNEQFF. The CDR3 bases are TGTGCCAGCAGCTTAGGTTCTAATTACAATGAGCAGTTCTTC. The chain carries TRBV7-3 and TRBJ2-1; D call uncertain. The ends were cut back, 2 bases at V and 4 bases at J, with 9 bases in the middle. This CDR3 comprises 14 residues. CDR1 and CDR2 from the germline V gene are SGHTA and FQGTGA. The complete variable domain, with remaining parts taken from reference TRBV7-3 and TRBJ2-1, reads GAGVSQTPSNKVTEKGKYVELRCDPISGHTALYWYRQSLGQGPEFLIYFQGTGAADDSGLPNDRFFAVRPEGSVSTLKIQRTERGDSAVYLCASSLGSNYNEQFFGPGTRLTVL.

This clonotype was counted only a few times. V and J are TRBV20-1 and TRBJ2-7, with TRBD2 matching 9 bases. Germline V gives CDR1 DFQATT, CDR2 SNEGSKA (reference sequence). The CDR3 runs 15 residues. The ends lost 1 base at V and 6 bases at J; junction bases unmatched: 10. The CDR3 is CSARVSAGGVGEQYF. The CDR3 region has the DNA TGCAGTGCTAGAGTTTCAGCGGGAGGCGTAGGCGAGCAGTACTTC.

The table lists this clonotype with a few counts. The rearrangement links TRBV20-1 to TRBJ2-5; D remains ambiguous. Deletions cut 0 bases from V and 2 bases from J, with 13 bases between. The V gene's germline CDR1 is DFQATT and CDR2 SNEGSKA (reference sequence). This CDR3 has 15 residues. CDR3 region: CSARDPLTAQETQYF. In nucleotides, the CDR3 is TGCAGTGCTAGAGATCCCTTGACTGCTCAAGAGACCCAGTACTTC.

This clonotype was seen ten or more times. CDR3 region: CASSYLSRSGELFF. DNA for the CDR3: TGTGCCAGCAGCTACTTGTCTAGGTCCGGGGAGCTGTTTTTT. The genes are TRBV7-8 and TRBJ2-2; the D is unclear. The germline V gene encodes CDR1 SGHVS and CDR2 FQNEAQ. The V and J ends lost 4 bases and 6 bases respectively, with 12 bases between them. The CDR3 has 14 residues.

This chain joins TRBV11-1 and TRBJ2-1, with 9 bases lining up with TRBD2. Germline values: CDR1 SGHAT, CDR2 FQDESV (reference sequence). This CDR3 region has 18 residues. J was trimmed by 4 bases and V by 1 base; bases with no gene match: 11. CDR3 region: CASSLGGVSLAGYNEQFF. CDR3 DNA: TGTGCCAGCAGCTTAGGCGGAGTCAGCCTAGCGGGGTACAATGAGCAGTTCTTC.

V and J are TRBV4-3 and TRBJ2-2; possibly TRBD2 for D (6 bases). In germline, CDR1 is LGHNA, CDR2 YSLEER. CDR3 length: 15 amino acids. V gave up 1 base and J gave up 4 bases, with 10 bases separating them. The CDR3 loop reads CASSQVWEVTGELFF. The CDR3 coding sequence is TGCGCCAGCAGCCAAGTGTGGGAGGTCACCGGGGAGCTGTTTTTT.

As concerns this clonotype: At one end, the junction sequence differs from germline, possibly due to a read error. V usage is TRBV20-1 and J usage is TRBJ2-7; 9 nucleotides align to TRBD2. In germline, CDR1 is DFQATT, CDR2 SNEGSKA (reference sequence). This CDR3 has 13 residues. The CDR3: CSVRLADSYEQYF. In DNA form, the CDR3 reads TGCAGTGTTAGACTAGCGGACTCCTACGAGCAGTACTTC.

This clonotype was seen once. The chain uses TRBV24-1 and TRBJ2-1, with TRBD2 matching over 8 bases. Germline CDR1 is KGHDR and CDR2 is SFDVKD. The V segment lost 8 bases and the J segment 7 bases; nucleotides outside the gene matches: 12. The CDR3 loop spans 15 amino acids. DNA for the CDR3: TGTGCCACCACCACGAACCGGGAGGGCCAGAATGAGCAGTTCTTC. Translation: CATTTNREGQNEQFF.

This clonotype was observed a few times. The V and J genes are TRBV7-2 and TRBJ2-1, with a weak D call TRBD2 (6 bases). CDR3 length: 15 residues. Trimming removed 1 base from V and 10 bases from J, with 17 bases in between. The germline CDR1 and CDR2 sequences are SGHTA and FQGNSA. CDR3 nucleotide sequence: TGTGCCAGCAGCTTAGGAGGAGGGTTTTCTAGGGAGCAGTTCTTC. This codes for CASSLGGGFSREQFF.

In its sample, this clonotype was seen a few times. The chain is built from TRBV30 and TRBJ2-5; D is ambiguous. CDR1 is GTSNPN and CDR2 is SVGIG in the germline V gene (reference sequence). The germline V and J ends were trimmed by 0 bases and 3 bases, with 11 bases remaining between them. The CDR3 sequence is 14 residues long. The CDR3 DNA sequence: TGTGCCTGGAGTGTATCCGAAGGCGAAGAGACCCAGTACTTC. Its translation: CAWSVSEGEETQYF. Using reference TRBV30 and TRBJ2-5 for the parts outside the CDR3, the full variable domain is SQTIHQWPATLVQPVGSPLSLECTVEGTSNPNLYWYRQAAGRGLQLLFYSVGIGQISSEVPQNLSASRPQDRQFILSSKKLLLSDSGFYLCAWSVSEGEETQYFGPGTRLLVL.

This clonotype was picked up a small number of times. V and J are TRBV12-3 or TRBV12-4 and TRBJ1-6; tentative D call: TRBD1 (5 bases). Trimming cost V 3 bases and J 7 bases, with 7 bases left between them. This CDR3 contains 13 residues. The CDR3 coding sequence is TGTGCCAGCAGTTTTAGGGGAAATTCACCCCTCCACTTT. Protein sequence: CASSFRGNSPLHF.